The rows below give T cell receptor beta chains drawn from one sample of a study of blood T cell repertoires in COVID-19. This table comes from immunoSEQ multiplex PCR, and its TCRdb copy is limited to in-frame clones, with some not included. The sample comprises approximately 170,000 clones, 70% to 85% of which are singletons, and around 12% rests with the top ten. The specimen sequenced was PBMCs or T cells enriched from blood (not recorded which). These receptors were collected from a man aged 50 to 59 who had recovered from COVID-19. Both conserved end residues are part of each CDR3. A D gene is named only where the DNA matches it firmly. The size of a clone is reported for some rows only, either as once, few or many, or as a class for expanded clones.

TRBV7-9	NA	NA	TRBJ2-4	TGTGCCAGCAGTACGGACAGCATAGCCAAAAACATTCAGTACTTC	CASSTDSIAKNIQYF
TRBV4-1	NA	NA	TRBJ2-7	TGCGCCAGCAGCCAAGATCCAGCAGGCCGCACCGAGCAGTACTTC	CASSQDPAGRTEQYF
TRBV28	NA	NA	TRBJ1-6	TGTGCCAGCAGTTTGGGGGGACGGAGAACTAATTCACCCCTCCACTTT	CASSLGGRRTNSPLHF
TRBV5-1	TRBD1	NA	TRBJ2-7	TGCGCCAGCAGCTTGGCGACAGGGGGTAGCGAGCAGTACTTC	CASSLATGGSEQYF
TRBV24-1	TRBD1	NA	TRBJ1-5	TGTGCCAAGGGACAGGGCGCCGAGGGCAATCAGCCCCAGCATTTT	CAKGQGAEGNQPQHF
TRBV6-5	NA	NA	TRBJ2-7	TGTGCCAGCACCTCCGGGGCCTTGAGCGGGGAGCAGTACTTC	CASTSGALSGEQYF
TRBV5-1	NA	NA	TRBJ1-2	TGCGCCAGCAGCCTCGTACCCGGGTCCGGAGAGGGCTACACCTTC	CASSLVPGSGEGYTF
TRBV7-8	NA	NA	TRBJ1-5	TGTGCCAGCAGCTTATCGGGGGTTGAGCCCCAGCATTTT	CASSLSGVEPQHF
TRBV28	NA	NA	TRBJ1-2	TGTGCCAGCAAGAGTCGCCCTAACTATGGCTACACCTTC	CASKSRPNYGYTF
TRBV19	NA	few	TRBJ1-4	TGTGCCAGTAGTATAGCTGGTTGGCGGGAAAAACTGTTTTTT	CASSIAGWREKLFF
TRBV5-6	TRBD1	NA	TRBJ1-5	TGTGCCAGCAGCGACCGGGGACAGGGTTATCAGCCCCAGCATTTT	CASSDRGQGYQPQHF
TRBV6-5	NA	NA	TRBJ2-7	TGTGCCAGCAGCCCAGCCTACGAGCAGTACTTC	CASSPAYEQYF
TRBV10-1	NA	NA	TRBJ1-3	TGCGCCAGCAGTGATAGCTTCTCTGGAAACACCATATATTTT	CASSDSFSGNTIYF
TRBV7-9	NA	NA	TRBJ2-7	TGTGCCAGCGAGTCTGGGGGCTTCTCAATTTTGGCCGAGCAGTACTTC	CASESGGFSILAEQYF
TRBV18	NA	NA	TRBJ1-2	TGTGCCAGCTCATCTAGCGGGATCCTAAATGGCTATGGCTACACCTTC	CASSSSGILNGYGYTF
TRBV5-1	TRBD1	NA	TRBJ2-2	TGCGCCAGCAGCCTTTTTACAGGGGGAATCACCGGGGAGCTGTTTTTT	CASSLFTGGITGELFF
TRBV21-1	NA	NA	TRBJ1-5	TGTGCCAGCAGCCGAGGGCAGGCTACATGGCCCCAGCATTTT	CASSRGQATWPQHF
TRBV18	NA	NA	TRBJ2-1	TGTGCCAGCTCACCACGGAGAGATTCCAATGAGCAGTTCTTC	CASSPRRDSNEQFF
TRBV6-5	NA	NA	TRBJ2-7	TGTGCCAGCAGTCGCGAACCCCTCTACGAGCAGTACTTC	CASSREPLYEQYF
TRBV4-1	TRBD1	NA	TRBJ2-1	TGCGCCAGCAGCCCCGGACAGGGGGCCTACAATGAGCAGTTCTTC	CASSPGQGAYNEQFF
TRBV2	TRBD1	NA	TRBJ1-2	TGTGCCAGCAGAGGACAGGGCTTCTATGGCTACACCTTC	CASRGQGFYGYTF
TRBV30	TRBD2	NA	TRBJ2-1	TGTGCCTGGAGGGGGCTAGCGGCCCATAGCTCCTACAATGAGCAGTTCTTC	CAWRGLAAHSSYNEQFF
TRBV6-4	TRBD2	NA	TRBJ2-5	TGTGCCAGCAGTGGAGATAGCGGGGGGGCGTGGAAGACCCAGTACTTC	CASSGDSGGAWKTQYF
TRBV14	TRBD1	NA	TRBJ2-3	TGTGCCAGCAGCGACCAGTGGACAGGCGGTCCGGATACGCAGTATTTT	CASSDQWTGGPDTQYF
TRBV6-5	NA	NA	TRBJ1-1	TGTGCCAGCAGACACACCATGAACACTGAAGCTTTCTTT	CASRHTMNTEAFF
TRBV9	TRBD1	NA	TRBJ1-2	TGTGCCAGCAGCGAGGGACAGGGGACCTATGGCTACACCTTC	CASSEGQGTYGYTF
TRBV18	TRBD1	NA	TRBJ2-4	TGTGCCAGCTCACCCTTGGGACAGGCCAAAAACATTCAGTACTTC	CASSPLGQAKNIQYF
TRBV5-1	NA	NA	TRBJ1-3	TGCGCCAGCAGCTTAGGACAAGCCGGCTCCGGAAACACCATATATTTT	CASSLGQAGSGNTIYF
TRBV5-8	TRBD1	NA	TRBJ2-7	TGTGCCAGCAGTTATATGGGACAGGGGGACCGTGAGCAGTACTTC	CASSYMGQGDREQYF
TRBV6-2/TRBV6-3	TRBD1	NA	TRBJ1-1	TGTGCCAGCAGTTACTGGACAGGGGGCACTGAAGCTTTCTTT	CASSYWTGGTEAFF
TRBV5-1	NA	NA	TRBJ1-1	TGCGCCAGCAGCTTGGTTGGGGCATTGGGCACTGAAGCTTTCTTT	CASSLVGALGTEAFF
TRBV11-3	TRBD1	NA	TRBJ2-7	TGTGCCAGCAGCACACAGGGGTACGAGCAGTACTTC	CASSTQGYEQYF
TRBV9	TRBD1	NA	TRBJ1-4	TGTGCCAGCAGCGTAGGGGACAGGGGCAATGAAAAACTGTTTTTT	CASSVGDRGNEKLFF
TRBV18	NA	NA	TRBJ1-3	TGTGCCAGCTCACCCCCACAGGGTCTCGGAAACACCATATATTTT	CASSPPQGLGNTIYF
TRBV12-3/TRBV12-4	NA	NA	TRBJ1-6	TGTGCCAGCAGCTTTGGACTCGGGCCCCTCCACTTT	CASSFGLGPLHF
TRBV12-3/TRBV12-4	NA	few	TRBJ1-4	TGTGCCAGCAGCCACCAAAGAGGACTGGGGTTTTTT	CASSHQRGLGFF
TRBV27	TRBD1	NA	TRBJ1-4	TGTGCCAGCAGTCAGGACAGGGTAAGACTGTTTTTT	CASSQDRVRLFF